This TCR beta chain was recovered during a study of beta chain features in type 1 diabetes. The wider study: Age, gender, cell numbers and subset yield matched between patients and controls. Across the samples, 100 million to 130 million sorted cells were examined in total.

CDR3 size: 16 residues. Unmatched junction bases numbered 17, after V lost 6 bases and J lost 8 bases. Per germline, CDR1 MNHEY and CDR2 SMNVEV (reference sequence). Study observations and caveats: TCRB CDR3s from Type 1 diabetes patients were moderately but significantly shorter in all four CD4+ subsets.

Regarding this clone: The target antigen is unknown.

Expressed TCRB transcripts were sequenced, since all the RNA that had been isolated was reverse transcribed. The read count averaged around 3.5 million across naive, central memory and regulatory T cell samples. TCRdb's copy holds only in-frame clones and misses some; the assay was immunoSEQ multiplex PCR. This table has about 900,000 clones, about a sixth appearing once. Sequencing used naive CD4+ T cells from blood. The receptor was derived from a woman between 18 and 29 years old in good health. The chain has TRBV27 and TRBJ2-5; 8 bases are a match to TRBD2. In nucleotides, the CDR3 is TGTGCCAGCAGCACACGCGGGACTAGAGGAGCGGACACCCAGTACTTC. Its protein product is CASSTRGTRGADTQYF.